The 9 T cell receptor beta chains given below trace back to one sample, sequenced in a study of T-cell reconstitution after alpha-beta-depleted transplantation in children. The authors prepared the TCRbeta library with unique molecular identifiers. In TCRdb, the PCR reads were re-called with MiXCR into one record per CDR3 protein. Among roughly 200,000 distinct CDR3 sequences listed, around 6.8% were seen once. The sample consisted of PBMCs from the stem cell graft donor, taken from the stem cell graft. Receptor source: a human donor who donated a stem cell graft to a child with Wiskott-Aldrich syndrome.

This clonotype came up a few times. The CDR3 DNA follows: TGTGCCATCAGACCGATCGACAGGGACGGGTACGAGCAGTACTTC. It is translated as CAIRPIDRDGYEQYF. This chain joins TRBV10-3 and TRBJ2-7; 7 positions match TRBD1. V lost 6 bases to trimming and J lost 4 bases; unmatched junction nucleotides: 12. This CDR3 comprises 15 residues. Germline V CDR1 and CDR2: ENHRY, SYGVKD.

This clonotype was observed at least ten times. The rearrangement joins TRBV12-3 or TRBV12-4 to TRBJ2-1, with TRBD1 matching over 9 bases. The CDR3 covers 16 residues. The junction had 2 bases not matched to a gene; V was cut back by 0 bases and J by 2 bases. CDR3 protein: CASSLAGTGPYNEQFF. In DNA form, the CDR3 reads TGTGCCAGCAGTTTAGCCGGGACAGGGCCCTACAATGAGCAGTTCTTC.

This clonotype has a count of ten or more. CDR3 bases: TGTGCCAGCATCCTGACTGATAGCGGGAACACCGGGGAGCTGTTTTTT. Its protein is CASILTDSGNTGELFF. V is TRBV12-3 or TRBV12-4 and J is TRBJ2-2; D perhaps matches TRBD2 (6 bases). Trimming took off 7 bases at V and 1 base at J, with 16 bases between the two ends. The CDR3 consists of 16 residues.

The V call is TRBV28, the J call TRBJ2-2, with 8 bases identical to TRBD1. After removal of 5 bases from V and 1 base from J, the junction contained 6 bases not matched to a gene. CDR3 length equals 16 residues. Germline loops: CDR1 MDHEN, CDR2 SYDVKM. CDR3 protein: CASSPGDRLNTGELFF. Here the CDR3 DNA reads TGTGCCAGCAGTCCCGGGGACAGGTTGAACACCGGGGAGCTGTTTTTT.

This clonotype was detected many times. The V gene is TRBV4-3, the J gene TRBJ2-3; TRBD1 matches at 9 bases. The CDR3 covers 16 residues. The junction had 8 bases not matched to a gene; V was cut back by 4 bases and J by 3 bases. Germline-derived CDR1 and CDR2 are LGHNA and YSLEER. DNA of the CDR3: TGCGCCAGCAGCCCTACAGGGGGCATTCGTACAGATACGCAGTATTTT. Amino acids: CASSPTGGIRTDTQYF.

This clonotype showed up many times. The chain recombines TRBV6-5 with TRBJ2-2; D possibly corresponds to TRBD2 (6 bases). The CDR3 is made up of 15 amino acids. V lost 7 bases and J 3 bases, leaving 15 bases between the germline ends. Germline CDR1 reads MNHEY; CDR2 reads SVGAGI. The CDR3 reads CASKEAGGDTGELFF. In DNA, the CDR3 is TGTGCCAGCAAGGAGGCAGGAGGGGACACCGGGGAGCTGTTTTTT.

The chain uses TRBV5-1 and TRBJ2-7; D unresolved. The CDR3 extends over 15 amino acids. CDR1 and CDR2 (germline): SGHRS, YFSETQ. The germline V and J ends were trimmed by 3 bases and 0 bases, with 13 bases remaining between them. This CDR3 reads CASSSGPTLSYEQYF. Written as DNA, the CDR3 is TGCGCCAGCAGCTCCGGGCCGACCCTCTCCTACGAGCAGTACTTC. The whole variable domain, remainder taken from reference TRBV5-1 and TRBJ2-7, is KAGVTQTPRYLIKTRGQQVTLSCSPISGHRSVSWYQQTPGQGLQFLFEYFSETQRNKGNFPGRFSGRQFSNSRSEMNVSTLELGDSALYLCASSSGPTLSYEQYFGPGTRLTVT.

This clonotype was picked up many times. The chain joins TRBV7-9 to TRBJ2-3; D is perhaps TRBD1 (5 bases). V was clipped by 4 bases and J by 8 bases, with 16 bases between them. This CDR3 has 14 residues. Per the germline V gene, CDR1 is SEHNR and CDR2 is FQNEAQ (reference sequence). CDR3 loop: CASSSQVRLGTQYF. The DNA for the CDR3 is TGTGCCAGCAGCTCACAGGTCCGGCTGGGTACGCAGTATTTT.

This clonotype was found a few times. This chain links TRBV4-3 with TRBJ2-3, with a weak D call TRBD2 (5 bases). Trimming pared 0 bases from V and 3 bases from J, leaving 13 bases between. Per germline, CDR1 LGHNA and CDR2 YSLEER. This CDR3 region has 16 residues. DNA for the CDR3: TGCGCCAGCAGCCAAGATCGGGCGGGCGAGACAGATACGCAGTATTTT. Its translation is CASSQDRAGETDTQYF.